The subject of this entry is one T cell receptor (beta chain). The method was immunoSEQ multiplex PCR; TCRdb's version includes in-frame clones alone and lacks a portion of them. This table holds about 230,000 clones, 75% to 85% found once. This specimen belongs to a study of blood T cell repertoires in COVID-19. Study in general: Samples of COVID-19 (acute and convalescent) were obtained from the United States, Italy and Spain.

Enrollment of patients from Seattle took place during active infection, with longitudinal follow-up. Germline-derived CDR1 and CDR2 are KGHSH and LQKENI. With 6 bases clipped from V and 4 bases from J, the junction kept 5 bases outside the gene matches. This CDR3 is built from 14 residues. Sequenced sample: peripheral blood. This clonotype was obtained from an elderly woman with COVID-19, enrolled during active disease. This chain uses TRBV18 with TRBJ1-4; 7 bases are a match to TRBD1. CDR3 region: CASSTGTDNEKLFF. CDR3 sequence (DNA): TGTGCCAGCTCCACCGGGACAGATAATGAAAAACTGTTTTTT.